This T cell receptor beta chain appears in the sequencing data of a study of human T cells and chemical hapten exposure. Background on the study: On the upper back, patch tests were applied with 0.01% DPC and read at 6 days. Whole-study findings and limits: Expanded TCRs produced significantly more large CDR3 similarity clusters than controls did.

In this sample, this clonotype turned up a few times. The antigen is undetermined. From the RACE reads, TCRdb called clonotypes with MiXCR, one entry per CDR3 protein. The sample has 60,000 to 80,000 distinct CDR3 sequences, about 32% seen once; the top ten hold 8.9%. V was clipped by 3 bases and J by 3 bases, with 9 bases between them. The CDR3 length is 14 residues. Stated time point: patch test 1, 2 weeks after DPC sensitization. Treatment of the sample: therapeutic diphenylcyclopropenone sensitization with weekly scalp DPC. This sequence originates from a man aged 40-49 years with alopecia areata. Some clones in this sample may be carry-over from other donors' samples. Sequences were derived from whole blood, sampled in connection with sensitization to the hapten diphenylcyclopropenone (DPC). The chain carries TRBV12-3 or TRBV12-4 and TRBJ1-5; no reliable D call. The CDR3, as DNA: TGTGCCAGCAGTTTTTTACAGTTCAATCAGCCCCAGCATTTT. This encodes CASSFLQFNQPQHF.